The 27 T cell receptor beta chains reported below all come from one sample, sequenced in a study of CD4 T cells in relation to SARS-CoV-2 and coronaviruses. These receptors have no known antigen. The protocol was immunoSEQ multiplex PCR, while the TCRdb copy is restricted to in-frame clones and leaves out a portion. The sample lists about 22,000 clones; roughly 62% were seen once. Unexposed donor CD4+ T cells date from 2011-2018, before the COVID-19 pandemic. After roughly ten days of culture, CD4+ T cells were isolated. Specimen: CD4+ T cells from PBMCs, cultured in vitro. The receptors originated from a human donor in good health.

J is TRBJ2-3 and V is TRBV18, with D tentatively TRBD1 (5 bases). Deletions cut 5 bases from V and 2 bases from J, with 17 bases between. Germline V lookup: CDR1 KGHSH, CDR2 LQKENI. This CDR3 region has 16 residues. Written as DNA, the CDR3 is TGTGCCAGCTCATCCACAGGTTCTCGTGTCACAGATACGCAGTATTTT. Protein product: CASSSTGSRVTDTQYF.

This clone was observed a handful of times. CDR3 amino acids: CASKTVYNSPLHF. DNA for the CDR3: TGTGCCAGTAAGACAGTTTATAATTCACCCCTCCACTTT. V gene TRBV27 combines with J gene TRBJ1-6; maybe TRBD1 (5 bases). Germline V gene data show CDR1 as MNHEY and CDR2 as SMNVEV (reference sequence). Trimming removed 9 bases at V and 4 bases at J, with 10 bases between. This CDR3 comprises 13 residues.

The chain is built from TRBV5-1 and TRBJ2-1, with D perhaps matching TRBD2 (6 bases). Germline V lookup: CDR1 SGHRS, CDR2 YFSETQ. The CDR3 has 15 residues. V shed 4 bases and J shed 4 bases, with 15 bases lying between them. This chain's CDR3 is CASSPSLAHYNEQFF. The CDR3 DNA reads TGCGCCAGCAGCCCCTCCCTAGCGCATTACAATGAGCAGTTCTTC. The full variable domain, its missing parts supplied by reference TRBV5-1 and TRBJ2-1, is KAGVTQTPRYLIKTRGQQVTLSCSPISGHRSVSWYQQTPGQGLQFLFEYFSETQRNKGNFPGRFSGRQFSNSRSEMNVSTLELGDSALYLCASSPSLAHYNEQFFGPGTRLTVL.

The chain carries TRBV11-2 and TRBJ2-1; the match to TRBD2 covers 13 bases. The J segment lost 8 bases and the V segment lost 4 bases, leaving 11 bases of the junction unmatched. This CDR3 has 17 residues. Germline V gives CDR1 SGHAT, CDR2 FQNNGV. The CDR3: CASSSPRTSGRVYEQFF. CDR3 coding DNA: TGTGCCAGCAGCTCCCCCCGCACTAGCGGGAGGGTCTATGAGCAGTTCTTC.

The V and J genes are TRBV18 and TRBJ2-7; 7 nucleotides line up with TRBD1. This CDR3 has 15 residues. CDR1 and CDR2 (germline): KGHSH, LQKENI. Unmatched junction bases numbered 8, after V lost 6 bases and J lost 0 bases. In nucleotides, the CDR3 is TGTGCCAGCTCGCAGGAGACAGGGAACTCCTACGAGCAGTACTTC. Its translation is CASSQETGNSYEQYF.

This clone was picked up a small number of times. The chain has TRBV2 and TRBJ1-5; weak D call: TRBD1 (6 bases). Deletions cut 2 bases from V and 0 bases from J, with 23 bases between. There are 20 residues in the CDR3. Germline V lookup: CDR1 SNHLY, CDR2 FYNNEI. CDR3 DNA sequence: TGTGCCAGCAGTGAATCCGGACAGTGGACCCTAATGTATAGCAATCAGCCCCAGCATTTT. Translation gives CASSESGQWTLMYSNQPQHF.

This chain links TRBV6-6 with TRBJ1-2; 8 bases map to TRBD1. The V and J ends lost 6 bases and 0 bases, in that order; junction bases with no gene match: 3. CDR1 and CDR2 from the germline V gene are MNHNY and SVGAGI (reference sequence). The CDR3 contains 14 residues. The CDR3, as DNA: TGTGCCAGCAGAGGGACAGGTTCTAACTATGGCTACACCTTC. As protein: CASRGTGSNYGYTF.

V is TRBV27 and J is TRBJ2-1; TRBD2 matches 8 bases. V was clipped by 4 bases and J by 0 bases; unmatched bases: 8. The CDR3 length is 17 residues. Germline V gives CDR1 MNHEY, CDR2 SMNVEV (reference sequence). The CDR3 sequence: CASSSPQTSGSYNEQFF. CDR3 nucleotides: TGTGCCAGCAGTTCCCCCCAAACTAGCGGCTCCTACAATGAGCAGTTCTTC.

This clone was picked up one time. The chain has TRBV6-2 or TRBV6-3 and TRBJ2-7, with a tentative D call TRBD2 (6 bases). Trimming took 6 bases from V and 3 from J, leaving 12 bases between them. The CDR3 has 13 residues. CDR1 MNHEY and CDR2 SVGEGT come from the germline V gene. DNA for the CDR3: TGTGCCAGCAGCCGAGGGACTGACTACGAGCAGTACTTC. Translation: CASSRGTDYEQYF.

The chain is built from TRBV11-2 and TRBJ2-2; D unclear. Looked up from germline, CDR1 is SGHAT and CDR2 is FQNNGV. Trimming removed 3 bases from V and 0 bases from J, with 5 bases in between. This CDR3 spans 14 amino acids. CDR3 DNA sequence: TGTGCCAGCAGCTTCCGGACGAACACCGGGGAGCTGTTTTTT. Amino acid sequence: CASSFRTNTGELFF. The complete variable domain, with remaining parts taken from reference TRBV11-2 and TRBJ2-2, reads EAGVAQSPRYKIIEKRQSVAFWCNPISGHATLYWYQQILGQGPKLLIQFQNNGVVDDSQLPKDRFSAERLKGVDSTLKIQPAKLEDSAVYLCASSFRTNTGELFFGEGSRLTVL.

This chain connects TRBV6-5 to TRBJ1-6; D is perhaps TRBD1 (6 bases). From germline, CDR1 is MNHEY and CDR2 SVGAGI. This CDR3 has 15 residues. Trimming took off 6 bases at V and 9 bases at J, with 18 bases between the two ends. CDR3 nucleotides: TGTGCCAGCAGGGCCGGGACACTTCGTGCTTCACCCCTCCACTTT. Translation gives CASRAGTLRASPLHF.

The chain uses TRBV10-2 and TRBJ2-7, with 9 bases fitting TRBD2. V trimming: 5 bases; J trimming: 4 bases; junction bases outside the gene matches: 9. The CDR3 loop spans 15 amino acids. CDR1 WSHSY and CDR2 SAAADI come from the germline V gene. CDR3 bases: TGCGCCAGCAGTTTAGCGGGAGAGGGCGGGTACGAGCAGTACTTC. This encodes CASSLAGEGGYEQYF.

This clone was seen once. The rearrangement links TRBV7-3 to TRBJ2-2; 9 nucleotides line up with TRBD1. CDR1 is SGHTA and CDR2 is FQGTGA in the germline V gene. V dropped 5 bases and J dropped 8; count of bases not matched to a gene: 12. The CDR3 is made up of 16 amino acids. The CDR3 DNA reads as TGTGCCAGCAGCGGGGATGCTGGACAGGGGAGAGGGGAGCTGTTTTTT. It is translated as CASSGDAGQGRGELFF. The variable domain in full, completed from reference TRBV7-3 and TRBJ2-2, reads GAGVSQTPSNKVTEKGKYVELRCDPISGHTALYWYRQSLGQGPEFLIYFQGTGAADDSGLPNDRFFAVRPEGSVSTLKIQRTERGDSAVYLCASSGDAGQGRGELFFGEGSRLTVL.

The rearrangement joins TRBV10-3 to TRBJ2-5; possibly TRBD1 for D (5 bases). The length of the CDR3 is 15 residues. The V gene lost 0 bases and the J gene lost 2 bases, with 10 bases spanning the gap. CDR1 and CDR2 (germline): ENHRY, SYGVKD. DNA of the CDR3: TGTGCCATCAGTGAGTCGGGGCTCCTTCAAGAGACCCAGTACTTC. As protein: CAISESGLLQETQYF.

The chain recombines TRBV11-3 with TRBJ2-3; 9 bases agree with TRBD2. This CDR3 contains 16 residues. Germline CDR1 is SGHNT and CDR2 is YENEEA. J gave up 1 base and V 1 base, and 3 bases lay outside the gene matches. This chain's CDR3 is CASSLGAGGRTDTQYF. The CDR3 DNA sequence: TGTGCCAGCAGCTTAGGAGCGGGGGGACGCACAGATACGCAGTATTTT.

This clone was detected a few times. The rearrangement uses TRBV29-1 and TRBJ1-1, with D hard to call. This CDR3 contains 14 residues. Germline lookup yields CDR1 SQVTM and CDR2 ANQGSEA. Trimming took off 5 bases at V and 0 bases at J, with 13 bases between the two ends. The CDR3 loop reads CSVFLTRLNTEAFF. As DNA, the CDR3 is TGCAGCGTTTTTTTGACGAGGCTGAACACTGAAGCTTTCTTT.

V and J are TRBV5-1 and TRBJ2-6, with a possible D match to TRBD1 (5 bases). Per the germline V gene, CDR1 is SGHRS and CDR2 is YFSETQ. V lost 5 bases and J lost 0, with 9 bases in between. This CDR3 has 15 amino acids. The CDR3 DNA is TGCGCCAGCAGTAGACAGATCTCTGGGGCCAACGTCCTGACTTTC. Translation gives CASSRQISGANVLTF. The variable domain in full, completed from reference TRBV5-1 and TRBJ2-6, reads KAGVTQTPRYLIKTRGQQVTLSCSPISGHRSVSWYQQTPGQGLQFLFEYFSETQRNKGNFPGRFSGRQFSNSRSEMNVSTLELGDSALYLCASSRQISGANVLTFGAGSRLTVL.

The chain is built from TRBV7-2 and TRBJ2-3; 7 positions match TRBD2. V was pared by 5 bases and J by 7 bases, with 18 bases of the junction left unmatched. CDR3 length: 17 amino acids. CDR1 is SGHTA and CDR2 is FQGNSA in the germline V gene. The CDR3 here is CASSRRDSKGGGYTQYF. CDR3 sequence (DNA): TGTGCCAGCAGCCGCAGGGACTCCAAAGGCGGGGGATATACGCAGTATTTT.

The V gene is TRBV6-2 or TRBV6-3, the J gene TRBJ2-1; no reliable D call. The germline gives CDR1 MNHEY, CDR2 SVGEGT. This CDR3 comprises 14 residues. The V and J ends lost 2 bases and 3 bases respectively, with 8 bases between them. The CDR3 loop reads CASSYRVSYNEQFF. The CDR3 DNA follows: TGTGCCAGCAGTTACAGGGTTAGCTACAATGAGCAGTTCTTC.

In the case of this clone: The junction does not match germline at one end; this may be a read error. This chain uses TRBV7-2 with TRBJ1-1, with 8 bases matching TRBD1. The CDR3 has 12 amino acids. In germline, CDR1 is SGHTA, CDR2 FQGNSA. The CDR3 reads CASSPPDRAFVF. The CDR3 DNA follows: TGTGCCAGCAGCCCCCCGGACAGGGCGTTTGTCTTT.

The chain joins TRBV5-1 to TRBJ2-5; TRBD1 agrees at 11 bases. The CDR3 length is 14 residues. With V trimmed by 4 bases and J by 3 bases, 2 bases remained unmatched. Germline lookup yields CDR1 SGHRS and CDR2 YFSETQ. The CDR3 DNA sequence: TGCGCCAGCAGCACGGGACAGGGGGAAGAGACCCAGTACTTC. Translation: CASSTGQGEETQYF.

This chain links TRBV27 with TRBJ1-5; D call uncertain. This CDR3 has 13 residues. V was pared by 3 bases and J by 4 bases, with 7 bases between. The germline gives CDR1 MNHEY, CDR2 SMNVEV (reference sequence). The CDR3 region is CASSFLPNQPQHF. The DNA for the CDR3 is TGTGCCAGCAGTTTCCTCCCAAATCAGCCCCAGCATTTT.

CDR3 nucleotides: TGCGCCAGCAGCCAGGCCCCGGGACTAAGATACGAGCAGTACTTC. Translating it yields CASSQAPGLRYEQYF. The chain recombines TRBV4-1 with TRBJ2-7; 7 positions match TRBD2. There are 15 residues in the CDR3. The V segment lost 3 bases and the J segment 4 bases; nucleotides outside the gene matches: 9. The V gene's germline CDR1 is MGHRA and CDR2 YSYEKL.

The CDR3 protein is CASSLSFLAGGSYEQYF. CDR3 nucleotide sequence: TGTGCCAGCAGCCTATCATTCCTAGCGGGGGGATCCTACGAGCAGTACTTC. The chain employs TRBV7-2 and TRBJ2-7, with TRBD2 matching 11 bases. CDR3 length: 17 residues. The germline V gene has CDR1 SGHTA and CDR2 FQGNSA. Losses at the gene ends were 5 bases for V and 1 base for J; bases not matched to a gene: 10.

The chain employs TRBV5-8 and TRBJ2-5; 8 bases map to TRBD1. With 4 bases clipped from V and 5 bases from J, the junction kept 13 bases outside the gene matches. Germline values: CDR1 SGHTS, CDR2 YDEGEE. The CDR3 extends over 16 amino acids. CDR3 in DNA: TGTGCCAGCAGCCCGTTCGGACAGGGTGGGCAGGAGACCCAGTACTTC. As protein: CASSPFGQGGQETQYF.

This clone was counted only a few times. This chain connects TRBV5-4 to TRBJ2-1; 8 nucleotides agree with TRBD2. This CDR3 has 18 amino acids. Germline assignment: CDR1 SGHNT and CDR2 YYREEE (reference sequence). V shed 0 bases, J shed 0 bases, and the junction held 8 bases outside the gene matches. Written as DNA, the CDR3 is TGTGCCAGCAGCTTGGATGGTAGCGGGGTACTCTCCTACAATGAGCAGTTCTTC. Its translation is CASSLDGSGVLSYNEQFF.

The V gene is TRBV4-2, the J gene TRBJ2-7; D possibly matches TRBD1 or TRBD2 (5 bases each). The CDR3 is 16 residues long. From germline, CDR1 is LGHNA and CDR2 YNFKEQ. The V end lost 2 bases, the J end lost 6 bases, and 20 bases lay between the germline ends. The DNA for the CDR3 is TGTGCCAGCAGCCAAACGGGGCTCCGTTTGACCCGCGAGCAGTACTTC. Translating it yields CASSQTGLRLTREQYF.